These T cell receptor beta chains were read from a single sample in a study of cytomegalovirus exposure and HLA in healthy donors. Method: immunoSEQ multiplex PCR; TCRdb's copy keeps in-frame clones and lacks some. The table shows roughly 190,000 clones, with just under 80% occurring only once. The sample taken for sequencing was PBMCs. These receptors were collected from a female donor in good health and CMV-seronegative. The CDR3 runs from the conserved cysteine through the conserved F or W. The D gene is left open where the match is weak. For some rows the clone size is stated as once, few or many, or as a class when expanded; others skip it.

size,V,J,D,CDR3,DNA
.,TRBV19,TRBJ2-7,.,CASRPATGASYEQYF,TGTGCCAGTAGACCAGCGACAGGCGCATCCTACGAGCAGTACTTC
.,TRBV2,TRBJ2-3,.,CASSGSGGGTDTQYF,TGTGCCAGCAGTGGGTCGGGCGGGGGCACAGATACGCAGTATTTT
.,TRBV7-9,TRBJ2-3,.,CASSFGALADTQYF,TGTGCCAGCAGCTTTGGGGCGTTGGCAGATACGCAGTATTTT
.,TRBV19,TRBJ1-1,TRBD1,CASSITGQTGTEAFF,TGTGCCAGTAGTATTACCGGTCAGACAGGGACAGAAGCTTTCTTT
.,TRBV2,TRBJ1-4,TRBD1,CASSADRVEKLFF,TGTGCCAGCAGTGCAGACAGGGTAGAAAAACTGTTTTTT
.,TRBV13,TRBJ1-2,.,CASSLASLSTYYGYTF,TGTGCCAGCAGCTTAGCTAGTCTCAGCACCTACTATGGCTACACCTTC
.,TRBV2,TRBJ2-3,.,CASSGWLATGTDTQYF,TGTGCCAGCAGTGGGTGGCTAGCGACTGGCACAGATACGCAGTATTTT
.,TRBV7-3,TRBJ1-1,.,CASSLPHSDTEAFF,TGTGCCAGCAGCTTACCTCACTCCGACACTGAAGCTTTCTTT
.,TRBV30,TRBJ1-3,.,CAWDSGNTIYF,TGTGCCTGGGACAGCGGAAACACCATATATTTT
.,TRBV5-4,TRBJ2-1,TRBD1,CASSLARTGGDLGNEQFF,TGTGCCAGCAGCTTGGCACGGACAGGGGGTGATTTAGGCAATGAGCAGTTCTTC
.,TRBV7-2,TRBJ1-5,.,CASSLARSNQPQHF,TGTGCCAGCAGCTTAGCGCGGAGCAATCAGCCCCAGCATTTT
.,TRBV19,TRBJ1-1,TRBD1,CASSLTGVRNTEAFF,TGTGCCAGTAGTCTGACAGGGGTGAGGAACACTGAAGCTTTCTTT
few,TRBV27,TRBJ2-7,TRBD2,CASRVTGGHAYEQYF,TGTGCCAGCAGGGTTACGGGGGGTCACGCCTACGAGCAGTACTTC
.,TRBV19,TRBJ1-5,TRBD1,CASSVQGEQPQHF,TGTGCCAGTAGCGTACAGGGGGAACAGCCCCAGCATTTT
.,TRBV27,TRBJ2-7,.,CASSIGRAYEQYF,TGTGCCAGCAGCATTGGGCGGGCCTACGAGCAGTACTTC